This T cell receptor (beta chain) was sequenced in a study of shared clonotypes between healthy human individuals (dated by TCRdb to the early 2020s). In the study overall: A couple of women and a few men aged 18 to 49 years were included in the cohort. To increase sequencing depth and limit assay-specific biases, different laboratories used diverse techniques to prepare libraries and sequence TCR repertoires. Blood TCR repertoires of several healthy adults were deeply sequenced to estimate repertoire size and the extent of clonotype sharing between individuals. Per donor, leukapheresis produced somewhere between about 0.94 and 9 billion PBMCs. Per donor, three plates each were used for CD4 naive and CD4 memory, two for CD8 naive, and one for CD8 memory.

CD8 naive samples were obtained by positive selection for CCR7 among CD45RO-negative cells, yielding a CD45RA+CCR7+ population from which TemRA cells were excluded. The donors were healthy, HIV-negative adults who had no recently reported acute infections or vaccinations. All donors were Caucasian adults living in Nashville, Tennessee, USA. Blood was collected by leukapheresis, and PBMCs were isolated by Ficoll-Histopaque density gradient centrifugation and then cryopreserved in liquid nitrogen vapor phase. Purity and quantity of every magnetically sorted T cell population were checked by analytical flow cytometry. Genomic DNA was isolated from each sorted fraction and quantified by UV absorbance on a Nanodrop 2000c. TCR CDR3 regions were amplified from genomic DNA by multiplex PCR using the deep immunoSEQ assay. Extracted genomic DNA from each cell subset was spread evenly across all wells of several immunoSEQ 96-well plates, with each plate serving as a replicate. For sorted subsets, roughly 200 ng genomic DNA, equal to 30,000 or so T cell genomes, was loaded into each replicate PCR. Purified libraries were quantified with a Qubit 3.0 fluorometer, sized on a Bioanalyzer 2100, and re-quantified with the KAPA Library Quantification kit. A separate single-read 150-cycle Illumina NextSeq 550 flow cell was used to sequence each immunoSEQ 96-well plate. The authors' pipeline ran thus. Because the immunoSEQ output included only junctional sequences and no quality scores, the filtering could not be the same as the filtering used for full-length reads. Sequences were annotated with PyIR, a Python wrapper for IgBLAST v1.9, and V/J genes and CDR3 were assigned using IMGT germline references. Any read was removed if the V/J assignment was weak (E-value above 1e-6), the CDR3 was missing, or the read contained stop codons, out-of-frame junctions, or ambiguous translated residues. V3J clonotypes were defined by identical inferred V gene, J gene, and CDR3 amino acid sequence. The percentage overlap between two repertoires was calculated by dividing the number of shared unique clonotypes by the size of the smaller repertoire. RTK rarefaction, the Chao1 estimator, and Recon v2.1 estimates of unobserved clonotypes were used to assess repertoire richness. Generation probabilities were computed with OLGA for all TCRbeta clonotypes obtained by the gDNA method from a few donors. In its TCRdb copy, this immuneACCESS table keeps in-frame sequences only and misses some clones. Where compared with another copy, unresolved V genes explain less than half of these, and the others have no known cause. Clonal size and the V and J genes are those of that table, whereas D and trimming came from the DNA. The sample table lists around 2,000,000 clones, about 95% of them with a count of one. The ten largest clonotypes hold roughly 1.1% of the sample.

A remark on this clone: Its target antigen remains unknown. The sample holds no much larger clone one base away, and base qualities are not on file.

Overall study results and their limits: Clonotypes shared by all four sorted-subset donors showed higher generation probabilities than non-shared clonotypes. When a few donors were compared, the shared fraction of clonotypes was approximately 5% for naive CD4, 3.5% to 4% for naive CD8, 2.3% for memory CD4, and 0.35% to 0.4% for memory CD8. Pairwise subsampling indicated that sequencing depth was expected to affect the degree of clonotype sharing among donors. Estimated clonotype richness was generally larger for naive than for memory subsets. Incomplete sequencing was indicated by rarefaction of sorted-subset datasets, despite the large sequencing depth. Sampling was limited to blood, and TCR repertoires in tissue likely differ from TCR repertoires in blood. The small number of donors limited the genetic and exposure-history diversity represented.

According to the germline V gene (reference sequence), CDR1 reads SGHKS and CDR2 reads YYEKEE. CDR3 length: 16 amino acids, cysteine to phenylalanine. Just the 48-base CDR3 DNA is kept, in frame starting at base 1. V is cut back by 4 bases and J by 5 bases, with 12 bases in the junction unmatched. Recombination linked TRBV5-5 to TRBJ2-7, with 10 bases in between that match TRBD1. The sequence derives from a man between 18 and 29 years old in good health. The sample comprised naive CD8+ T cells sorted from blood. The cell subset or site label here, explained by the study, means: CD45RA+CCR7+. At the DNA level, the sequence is TGTGCCAGCAGCACTCCGGGACAGGGGATCAGGGACGAGCAGTACTTC. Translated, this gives CASSTPGQGIRDEQYF.